This T cell receptor beta chain was captured by sequencing in a study of blood T cell repertoires in COVID-19. Source study methods: Amplifying reference gene primers gave estimates of nucleated cell counts. The repertoire was sequenced with immunoSEQ multiplex PCR; TCRdb's copy has only in-frame clones and lacks some. For V, J and clone size, that table is used; D and trimming come from the DNA. Found here are tens of thousands of clones, around 86% of them singletons; the top ten hold 2% to 2.5%. The specimen was peripheral blood. This clonotype was obtained from a woman aged 70-85 years with acute or convalescent COVID-19.

The CDR3 DNA follows: TGTGCCAGCAGTTTAAGCGGGGGCGGGAAAGGACTGTTTTTT. Its protein is CASSLSGGGKGLFF. The chain carries TRBV28 and TRBJ1-4; D may be TRBD1 (6 bases). The germline V and J ends were trimmed by 2 bases and 13 bases, with 17 bases remaining between them. The V gene's germline CDR1 is MDHEN and CDR2 SYDVKM. This CDR3 spans 14 amino acids.